This is a list of T cell receptor beta chains from one sample in a study of shared clonotypes between healthy human individuals. Profiling relied on immunoSEQ multiplex PCR, and the TCRdb table lists in-frame clones only, not all of them. The sample holds about 2.1 million clones, around 93% seen once. Sequencing used naive CD8+ T cells from PBMCs. These receptors were taken from a man between 18 and 35 years old in good health. Some clones in this sample may be carry-over from other donors' samples. CDR3s include the opening cysteine and the closing phenylalanine or tryptophan. D genes are given only for firm matches. Only some rows state a clone size, as once, few, many or a class for expanded clones.

D gene,clone size,V gene,J gene,CDR3 DNA,CDR3 protein
-,-,TRBV30,TRBJ2-1,TGTGCCTGGATGGGTGAAGGGGCCAATGAGCAGTTCTTC,CAWMGEGANEQFF
TRBD2,-,TRBV5-1,TRBJ2-3,TGCGCCAGCAGCTTGTGGCTAGCGGGAGTTACAGATACGCAGTATTTT,CASSLWLAGVTDTQYF
-,-,TRBV4-2,TRBJ1-5,TGTGCCAGCAGCCAAGAGGCCGAACGATTGGGCCCGGGAAATCAGCCCCAGCATTTT,CASSQEAERLGPGNQPQHF
TRBD2,-,TRBV9,TRBJ2-5,TGTGCCAGCAGCGACCCTGCGCCGGGACTAGCGGGGGTGTACCAAGAGACCCAGTACTTC,CASSDPAPGLAGVYQETQYF
TRBD2,-,TRBV4-3,TRBJ2-1,TGCGCCAGCAGCCAGGCCGTCGGGACTAGCGGGAGTAGGAATGAGCAGTTCTTC,CASSQAVGTSGSRNEQFF
-,-,TRBV28,TRBJ1-2,TGTGCCAGCTACGAGTATCAGGGGCGCCTATATGGCTACACCTTC,CASYEYQGRLYGYTF
-,-,TRBV19,TRBJ2-7,TGTGCCAGTAGCCCCTCTCTACGGGAGCAACGAGGGCAGTACTTC,CASSPSLREQRGQYF
TRBD1,-,TRBV23-1,TRBJ1-5,TGCGCCAGCAGACCACCGGGACAGGGGGTTTCAGGCAATCAGCCCCAGCATTTT,CASRPPGQGVSGNQPQHF
-,-,TRBV28,TRBJ2-7,TGTGCCAGCGGGGGGCGGGGAAGGATCTACGAGCAGTACTTC,CASGGRGRIYEQYF
-,-,TRBV27,TRBJ1-5,TGTGCCAGCAGTTTCACGGGACGCAATCAGCCCCAGCATTTT,CASSFTGRNQPQHF
TRBD1,-,TRBV27,TRBJ1-1,TGTGCCAGCAGTTCAACCCCCGGACAGGGGGCTCCTGAAGCTTTCTTT,CASSSTPGQGAPEAFF
TRBD1,-,TRBV4-1,TRBJ2-7,TGCGCCAGCAGCCCCAGGACCACAGGGGGCTTTAACGAGCAGTACTTC,CASSPRTTGGFNEQYF
-,few,TRBV19,TRBJ1-1,TGTGCCAGTAGTATAGGGACCAACACTGAAGCTTTCTTT,CASSIGTNTEAFF
-,-,TRBV13,TRBJ1-1,TGTGCCAGCATCAAAAGGGGGAGGAACACTGAAGCTTTCTTT,CASIKRGRNTEAFF
TRBD1,-,TRBV15,TRBJ1-4,TGTGCCACCAGCAGGGCGGGACAGAAAAGAGAAAAACTGTTTTTT,CATSRAGQKREKLFF
TRBD1,-,TRBV7-2,TRBJ2-7,TGTGCCAGCAGCTCCCTGGGGACAGGCTACGAGCAGTACTTC,CASSSLGTGYEQYF
-,-,TRBV6-5,TRBJ1-4,TGTGCCAGCAGTTACTCGGCGGGTCAAACAGGTGAAAAACTGTTTTTT,CASSYSAGQTGEKLFF
TRBD1,-,TRBV28,TRBJ1-2,TGTGCCAGCAGTTTAAGGGACAGGGGCGCTAAGGATGGCTACACCTTC,CASSLRDRGAKDGYTF
-,-,TRBV7-8,TRBJ2-1,TGTGCCAGCAAGGGCTCCTACAATGAGCAGTTCTTC,CASKGSYNEQFF
-,-,TRBV25-1,TRBJ2-2,TGTGCCAGCAGTGATGTAGGGGCCGGGGAGCTGTTTTTT,CASSDVGAGELFF